The 2 T cell receptor beta chains given below trace back to one sample, sequenced in a study of blood T cell repertoires in COVID-19. Only in-frame clones appear in the TCRdb table, and some are missing; sequencing was by immunoSEQ multiplex PCR. The sample holds under 500,000 clones, approximately 92% seen once. What was sequenced was PBMCs or T cells enriched from blood (not recorded which). These receptor sequences come from a man aged 25-45 years who had recovered from COVID-19.

The gene calls are TRBV5-1 and TRBJ2-1; 7 bases agree with TRBD1. V gave up 4 bases and J gave up 2 bases; unmatched junction bases: 6. The CDR3 sequence is 15 residues long. The germline V gene encodes CDR1 SGHRS and CDR2 YFSETQ. This CDR3 is CASSDTGAPYNEQFF. The CDR3 DNA follows: TGCGCCAGCAGCGATACAGGGGCCCCCTACAATGAGCAGTTCTTC.

This clone is a singleton in its sample. This chain joins TRBV5-8 and TRBJ2-1; possible D gene TRBD2, 6 bases. The CDR3 sequence is 14 residues long. Germline V CDR1 and CDR2: SGHTS, YDEGEE. V was shortened by 4 bases and J by 1 base, with 9 bases between the two germline ends. CDR3 sequence (DNA): TGTGCCAGCAGCCGGGGACTGTCCTACAATGAGCAGTTCTTC. Its protein is CASSRGLSYNEQFF.